Following are 18 T cell receptor beta chains from one sample sequenced in a study of blood T cell repertoires in COVID-19. Profiled with immunoSEQ multiplex PCR; TCRdb holds only in-frame clones, not every one. This table has 250,000 to 400,000 clones, around 88% appearing once. Sequencing input: peripheral blood. Source of these receptors: a woman aged 25-40 years with COVID-19, enrolled during active disease.

As for this clone: Other DNA sequences in this specimen translate into the identical CDR3. V is TRBV21-1 and J is TRBJ1-1; TRBD1 is the table's D call, not checked against the DNA. TRBV21-1 is recorded as a pseudogene. This CDR3 has 17 amino acids. For the CDR3, the DNA is TGTGCCAGCAGATCCGACAGGAGAGCTTGGGGGAACACTGAGGCTTTCTTT. Its protein is CASRSDRRAWGNTEAFF.

This clone was counted a single time. This chain joins TRBV6-6 and TRBJ1-3; D not certain. The CDR3 has 15 residues. The V gene's germline CDR1 is MNHNY and CDR2 SVGAGI (reference sequence). V shed 2 bases and J shed 5 bases, with 13 bases lying between them. Written as DNA, the CDR3 is TGTGCCAGCAGTTACCGGGTCGGTAGGCGAAACACCATATATTTT. Translation: CASSYRVGRRNTIYF.

The table lists this clone with a count of one. The rearrangement joins TRBV27 to TRBJ1-6; 8 nucleotides line up with TRBD1. Germline CDR1 reads MNHEY; CDR2 reads SMNVEV (reference sequence). The junction had 5 bases not matched to a gene; V was cut back by 5 bases and J by 8 bases. The CDR3 extends over 14 amino acids. In DNA form, the CDR3 reads TGTGCCAGCAGTCTCAGGGGGCTCGATTCACCCCTCCACTTT. Translated, it gives CASSLRGLDSPLHF.

The chain recombines TRBV9 with TRBJ2-1, with D perhaps matching TRBD1 (5 bases). The ends were cut back, 0 bases at V and 2 bases at J, with 12 bases in the middle. Germline V lookup: CDR1 SGDLS, CDR2 YYNGEE. CDR3 size: 16 residues. CDR3 protein: CASSVGAREAYNEQFF. For the CDR3, the DNA is TGTGCCAGCAGCGTAGGAGCCAGGGAAGCCTACAATGAGCAGTTCTTC.

The J gene is TRBJ1-2, the V gene TRBV28; D might be TRBD1 (5 bases). The V gene lost 6 bases and the J gene lost 2 bases, with 13 bases spanning the gap. CDR3 length: 14 residues. CDR1 and CDR2 from the germline V gene are MDHEN and SYDVKM. This CDR3 is CASRAGTVNYGYTF. The CDR3 nucleotides are TGTGCCAGCAGGGCGGGGACGGTGAACTATGGCTACACCTTC.

The chain couples TRBV27 to TRBJ2-7; D perhaps matches TRBD1 (5 bases). This CDR3 region has 12 residues. The ends were cut back, 5 bases at V and 3 bases at J, with 8 bases in the middle. Germline V gives CDR1 MNHEY, CDR2 SMNVEV (reference sequence). CDR3 region: CASSTGHYEQYF. The CDR3 nucleotides are TGTGCCAGCAGTACAGGACACTACGAGCAGTACTTC.

This rearrangement joins TRBV11-2 to TRBJ1-1; 8 bases map to TRBD1. Per the germline V gene, CDR1 is SGHAT and CDR2 is FQNNGV. The CDR3 is made up of 14 amino acids. Unmatched junction bases numbered 5, after V lost 4 bases and J lost 4 bases. The CDR3 protein is CASSSDTGGTEAFF. CDR3 in DNA: TGTGCCAGCAGCTCCGACACAGGGGGCACTGAAGCTTTCTTT.

This chain links TRBV9 with TRBJ1-1; a weak D match, TRBD1 (6 bases). Trimming left V 4 bases short and J 7 bases short, with 20 bases between. The germline gives CDR1 SGDLS, CDR2 YYNGEE. The CDR3 covers 15 residues. The CDR3 sequence: CASSPNQGWGGEAFF. DNA of the CDR3: TGTGCCAGCAGCCCCAACCAGGGGTGGGGGGGTGAAGCTTTCTTT.

The chain employs TRBV5-8 and TRBJ2-5; maybe TRBD2 (6 bases). The CDR3 is 12 residues long. Germline V lookup: CDR1 SGHTS, CDR2 YDEGEE. The ends were cut back, 0 bases at V and 7 bases at J, with 7 bases in the middle. The CDR3, as DNA: TGTGCCAGCAGCTTGGGGAGGGCGACCCAGTACTTC. Its protein product is CASSLGRATQYF. The full variable domain, its missing parts supplied by reference TRBV5-8 and TRBJ2-5, is EAGVTQSPTHLIKTRGQQATLRCSPISGHTSVYWYQQALGLGLQFLLWYDEGEERNRGNFPPRFSGRQFPNYSSELNVNALELEDSALYLCASSLGRATQYFGPGTRLLVL.

This rearrangement joins TRBV6-2 or TRBV6-3 to TRBJ2-5, with 7 bases fitting TRBD1. Germline CDR1 MNHEY, CDR2 SVGEGT. The length of the CDR3 is 15 residues. V was clipped by 4 bases and J by 5 bases; unmatched bases: 10. The chain's CDR3 is CASSWGTDLQETQYF. In DNA, the CDR3 is TGTGCCAGCAGTTGGGGGACAGACCTCCAGGAGACCCAGTACTTC.

V gene TRBV9 combines with J gene TRBJ2-1; unclear D gene. The V gene lost 0 bases and the J gene lost 6 bases, with 7 bases spanning the gap. The germline CDR1 and CDR2 sequences are SGDLS and YYNGEE. The CDR3 contains 13 residues. The CDR3 region is CASSVVNSNEQFF. The CDR3, as DNA: TGTGCCAGCAGCGTAGTGAATAGCAATGAGCAGTTCTTC.

A single count supports this clone. The V and J genes are TRBV18 and TRBJ1-2; D not certain. V lost 2 bases and J lost 0, with 19 bases in between. The V gene's germline CDR1 is KGHSH and CDR2 LQKENI. This CDR3 spans 18 amino acids. DNA for the CDR3: TGTGCCAGCTCACCAAGGAGGGCAGACCTGCGTTCTAACTATGGCTACACCTTC. Its translation: CASSPRRADLRSNYGYTF.

The gene calls are TRBV18 and TRBJ1-4; D is perhaps TRBD1 (5 bases). The length of the CDR3 is 14 residues. CDR1 and CDR2 (germline): KGHSH, LQKENI. V lost 0 bases and J 4 bases, leaving 6 bases between the germline ends. The CDR3 is CASSPPGGNEKLFF. Here the CDR3 DNA reads TGTGCCAGCTCACCACCGGGGGGTAATGAAAAACTGTTTTTT. The full variable domain, in which reference TRBV18 and TRBJ1-4 provide the parts outside the CDR3, is NAGVMQNPRHLVRRRGQEARLRCSPMKGHSHVYWYRQLPEEGLKFMVYLQKENIIDESGMPKERFSAEFPKEGPSILRIQQVVRGDSAAYFCASSPPGGNEKLFFGSGTQLSVL.

The CDR3 sequence: CASNRLGGGAGGYTF. The CDR3 nucleotides are TGTGCCAGCAACCGCCTGGGGGGGGGCGCGGGTGGCTACACCTTC. The genes are TRBV11-3 and TRBJ1-2; TRBD1 might be the D (6 bases). Trimming removed 7 bases at V and 7 bases at J, with 22 bases between. Germline CDR1 and CDR2: SGHNT and YENEEA. CDR3 length equals 15 residues.

CDR3 loop: CASSLGGGRTSGYTF. The CDR3 coding sequence is TGTGCCAGCAGCCTCGGGGGAGGAAGAACCTCTGGCTACACCTTC. The chain joins TRBV6-5 to TRBJ1-2; D might be TRBD1 (5 bases). Germline CDR1 is MNHEY and CDR2 is SVGAGI. The CDR3 totals 15 residues. Trimming pared 6 bases from V and 7 bases from J, leaving 21 bases between.

Here the CDR3 DNA reads TGTGCCAGCAGCTTAGTATCGGGGGGTTCCTACGAGCAGTACTTC. This gives the protein CASSLVSGGSYEQYF. The V call is TRBV13, the J call TRBJ2-7, with TRBD2 identical over 7 bases. V was clipped by 1 base and J by 1 base; unmatched bases: 4. Germline V gives CDR1 PRHDT, CDR2 FYEKMQ (reference sequence). The CDR3 length is 15 residues.

The chain has TRBV18 and TRBJ2-7, with 9 bases fitting TRBD1. Germline values: CDR1 KGHSH, CDR2 LQKENI. CDR3 length: 18 residues. The V segment lost 0 bases and the J segment 2 bases; nucleotides outside the gene matches: 11. The CDR3, as DNA: TGTGCCAGCTCACCACCGCTGAGGGGACAGGGAAAAACCTACGAGCAGTACTTC. As protein: CASSPPLRGQGKTYEQYF. Full variable domain (missing parts from reference TRBV18 and TRBJ2-7): NAGVMQNPRHLVRRRGQEARLRCSPMKGHSHVYWYRQLPEEGLKFMVYLQKENIIDESGMPKERFSAEFPKEGPSILRIQQVVRGDSAAYFCASSPPLRGQGKTYEQYFGPGTRLTVT.

The rearrangement uses TRBV4-1 and TRBJ1-1; no reliable D call. The V gene's germline CDR1 is MGHRA and CDR2 YSYEKL. The CDR3 loop spans 17 amino acids. V lost 3 bases and J lost 1, with 18 bases in between. Here the CDR3 reads CASSQLASLTTNTEAFF. In nucleotides, the CDR3 is TGCGCCAGCAGCCAGCTAGCCAGCCTTACCACGAACACTGAAGCTTTCTTT.